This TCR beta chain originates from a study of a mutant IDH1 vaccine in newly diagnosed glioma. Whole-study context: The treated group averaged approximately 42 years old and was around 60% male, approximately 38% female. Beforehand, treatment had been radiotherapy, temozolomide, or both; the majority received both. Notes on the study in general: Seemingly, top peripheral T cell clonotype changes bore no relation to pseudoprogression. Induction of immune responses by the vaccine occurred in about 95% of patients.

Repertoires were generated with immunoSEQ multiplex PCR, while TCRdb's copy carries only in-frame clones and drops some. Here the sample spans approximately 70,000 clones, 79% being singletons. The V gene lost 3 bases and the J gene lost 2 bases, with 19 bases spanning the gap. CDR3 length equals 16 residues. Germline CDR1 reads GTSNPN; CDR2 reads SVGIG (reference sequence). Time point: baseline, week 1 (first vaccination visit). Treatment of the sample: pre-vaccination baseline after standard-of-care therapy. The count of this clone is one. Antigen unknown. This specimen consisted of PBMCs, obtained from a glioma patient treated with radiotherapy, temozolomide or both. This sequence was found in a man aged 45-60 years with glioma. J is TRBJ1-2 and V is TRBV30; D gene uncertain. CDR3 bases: TGTGCCTGGAGGCCGCCCGTCGGTTCTACGAACTATGGCTACACCTTC. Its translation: CAWRPPVGSTNYGYTF. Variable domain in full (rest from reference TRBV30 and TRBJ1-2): SQTIHQWPATLVQPVGSPLSLECTVEGTSNPNLYWYRQAAGRGLQLLFYSVGIGQISSEVPQNLSASRPQDRQFILSSKKLLLSDSGFYLCAWRPPVGSTNYGYTFGSGTRLTVV.